This T cell receptor (beta chain) is drawn from a study of cytomegalovirus exposure and HLA in healthy donors (dated by TCRdb to between 2016 and 2019). For the study in its entirety: An earlier analysis of some 600 of the donors reported around 280 Gb of sequence data and 90 million to 120 million unique TCR beta sequences obtained from approximately 180 million T cells. Around 330 gigabases of sequencing data and 70 million to 100 million unique TCR sequences made up an early release that covered 640 HLA-typed donors. Of the roughly 400 genotyped donors, around 81% fell in the genetic ancestry cluster associated with self-reported Caucasian donors. The study aimed to test whether signatures of past pathogen exposure could be identified by cataloging public T cell receptors. The study used immunosequencing to profile the T cell repertoires of several hundred subjects and linked those repertoires to cytomegalovirus serostatus. Along with the roughly 670-subject first cohort, a separate validation cohort of roughly 110 different subjects was used. High-throughput TCR immunosequencing, statistical association of individual TCRs with disease status, and machine learning were combined to predict cytomegalovirus infection status. To study patterns of TCR occurrence, a later analysis re-analyzed previously published TCR beta repertoires from 666 donors and added high-resolution HLA genotyping. The later analysis used no new phenotypic data to find candidate immune exposures, relying instead on TCR beta sequences and their occurrence across donors. An earlier analysis of several hundred of the donors applied high-throughput TCR beta sequencing to assess whether each TCR beta V gene segment acted as functional or pseudogenic. Donor age, sex, ethnicity and CMV serostatus were compiled together with the repertoire data. Genome-wide SNP genotypes for about three fifths of the roughly 700 donors were used in a later genetic analysis, which treated that subset as a discovery cohort. Every repertoire in the discovery cohort had been generated on one and the same sequencing platform. HLA typing covered class I and class II loci at four-digit resolution. The number of donors typed differed by locus, with roughly 620-630 for A, B, C, DRB1 and DQB1, roughly 550 for DQA1, about 610 for DPA1, and around 450 for DPB1. Because of strong linkage in the cohort, roughly five DR-DQ haplotypes were treated as single units for association and clustering. Across some 400 genotyped donors of the cohort, an average of approximately 240,000 unique TCR beta nucleotide sequences per donor were sequenced, and roughly a sixth of those sequences were non-productive.

Beyond this particular receptor, the publication reports: According to a later genetic analysis, donors in an Asian-associated ancestry cluster had fewer N-insertions in productive TCRs than the approximately 670-donor mean. Because counts were too low, about 18 rarely observed V segments, including chromosome 9 orphons, were left out of the earlier analysis of approximately 500 of the donors. At a false discovery rate of 0.05, a later analysis linked roughly 17,000 TCR beta sequences to specific HLA alleles. This cohort had only TCR beta chains sequenced, and the lack of alpha or paired-chain data limited which features could be detected. Most TCR sequences were seen in very few donors, while some public TCRs were found in many individuals. The sequencing pipeline was judged likely to have produced a cluster of highly shared sequence variants as a technical artifact. CMV serostatus was the only immune exposure information available for the cohort. In a later genetic analysis, a missense DCLRE1C variant was associated with V-gene and J-gene trimming of TCR beta chains, and the association was replicated in an independent cohort. The 87-base-pair reads could not distinguish some IMGT-functional V segments, including TRBV6-2 and TRBV6-3, so those segments were excluded. According to a later analysis, most CMV-associated TCR beta chains appeared to be HLA-restricted, and the HLA associations seemed to be driven largely by CMV exposure. The study listed approximately 150 TCR beta chains as associated with cytomegalovirus. Assigning TCR associations to individual alleles was difficult when HLA alleles, especially DR and DQ, strongly co-occurred. A later analysis found that HLA-associated TCR beta chains were more clonally expanded and had lower generation probabilities than equally common non-associated chains. A further reported finding was that TCR beta sequences accurately predicted the HLA-A and HLA-B alleles for most subjects in the first cohort. A later analysis reported that several top co-occurrence clusters appeared linked to parvovirus B19, influenza, CMV and Epstein-Barr virus. The authors suggested that the approach could potentially be extended to other disease states and immunological phenotypes. The classifier was reported to diagnose cytomegalovirus status with high specificity and sensitivity in both the original and validation cohorts. Because HLA typing was unavailable for some donors at each locus, only the typed subset was used in association tests. Roughly uniform sequencing depth across donors was assumed in presence/absence analyses, although this assumption may not hold. In a later analysis, TCR association rates were found to vary across HLA loci, with the most associated TCRs seen for DRB1 alleles and the fewest for HLA-C alleles. Broadly in line with IMGT annotations, most TCR beta V segments showed up in productive rearrangements about 90% or about 30% of the time in an earlier analysis of 587 of the donors. Correlated functional status among segregating V segments might be attributable to linkage disequilibrium, but an unknown experimental factor could not be ruled out. Three of the identified cytomegalovirus-associated TCR beta chains were confirmed in vitro to be specific for cytomegalovirus antigens.

In total, roughly 670 healthy bone marrow donors made up the cohort. All cohort members were sampled while nominally healthy, although unrecorded immune exposures were likely present. The donor tested CMV seronegative and was one of the 352 seronegative cohort members. A peripheral blood sample was provided by each donor, and peripheral blood mononuclear cells were used for TCR beta sequencing. Genomic DNA extraction from the blood cell samples was performed with the Qiagen DNeasy Blood Extraction Kit. In the case of this clone: No antigen is known for it. Qualities for individual bases were not recorded, and no much larger clone is one base off.

The CDR3 holds 14 amino acids from the cysteine to the phenylalanine. Just the 42-base CDR3 DNA is kept, in frame starting at base 1. CDR1 and CDR2, per the germline V gene (reference sequence), are SGHNT and YYREEE. The V end gives up 6 bases and the J end 7 bases, leaving 7 bases in the junction not matched to a gene. The library was made by the immunoSEQ multiplex PCR assay. The multiplex PCR relied on a mix of 60 forward primers for TCR Vbeta segments and 13 reverse primers for TCR Jbeta segments. A multiplex PCR assay on genomic DNA amplified the CDR3 region of rearranged TCR beta genes. The amplified TCR beta libraries were sequenced on the Illumina HiSeq System as 87-base-pair reads. Per the source publication's procedure: A later analysis tallied roughly 80 million unique TCR beta chains across the 666 repertoires, and about 10 million of those chains were shared by two or more donors. A nearest-neighbor algorithm error-corrected the raw reads and collapsed the reads into unique sequences, merging closely related sequences to remove PCR and sequencing errors. To assign V, D and J gene segments, CDR3 sequences were aligned to IMGT reference sequences. For a sequence to be retained, a match of at least six nucleotides to both a V gene segment and a J gene segment was required. Rearrangements were classified as productive when the CDR3 lacked stop codons and remained in frame with V and J, and all other rearrangements were classified as non-productive. CDR3 was defined by IMGT convention, running from the second conserved V-encoded cysteine to the conserved J-encoded phenylalanine. The earlier analysis of 587 of the donors excluded sequences that lacked an unambiguous match to a single V gene segment. An earlier analysis of a few hundred of the donors called V segments functional above 56.7% productive rearrangements and segregating when the between-donor standard deviation exceeded 5%. To diagnose cytomegalovirus status from the catalog of TCR beta chain sequences, a statistical classification framework was built. A later analysis assigned V and J genes by comparing TCR nucleotide sequences with IMGT/GENE-DB human TR gene sequences. Using the TCRdist pipeline, a later analysis assigned CDR3 sequences along with most-parsimonious VDJ recombination scenarios. A later analysis defined each TCR beta chain by its CDR3 amino acid sequence plus V-gene family, and excluded reads lacking a unique V-gene family. To address suspected cross-contamination and a sequencing artifact, a later analysis removed 592 highly shared, low-generation-probability nucleotide sequences. For each public chain, a later analysis derived a clonal expansion index from normalized ranks of inferred template counts within each repertoire. A later analysis computed generation probabilities with a VDJ recombination model fitted to out-of-frame rearrangements, and checked the results against IGoR. A later analysis scored TCR-TCR, TCR-HLA and TCR-CMV co-occurrence with hypergeometric tests, applying a repertoire-size bias correction to TCR pairs. In a later analysis, false discovery rates were estimated by permuting HLA or CMV assignments 20 times. In a later analysis, co-occurring TCRs were grouped using DBSCAN, with TCRdist sequence similarity added in when clustering inside HLA-allele-positive subsets. Repertoires with fewer than 30,000 or more than 120,000 public chains were left out of co-occurrence clustering, as were about 5 repertoires with anomalous nucleotide sharing. In its TCRdb copy, this immuneACCESS table keeps in-frame sequences only and misses some clones. Where compared with another copy, unresolved V genes explain less than half of these, and the others have no known cause. V and J calls and clone size are copied from that table; D and trimming were computed from the DNA. The sample table contains around 74,000 clones; only one count was recorded for approximately 79% of them. Over 2% of the sample comes from the top ten.

The sequence links TRBV5-4 to TRBJ1-2, and TRBD1 matches 12 of the central bases. Sequenced: PBMCs. The origin of this receptor is a man aged 30 to 39 in good health and CMV-seronegative. In nucleotides, the sequence is TGTGCCAGCAACAGGGACAGGGGGCTAAGTGGCTACACCTTC. It is translated as CASNRDRGLSGYTF.